This T cell receptor beta chain was obtained from a study of human T cells and chemical hapten exposure. Study results and caveats: The number of TCRs over 1 in 1000 frequency stayed unchanged after DPC.

For the library, individual cDNA molecules each received unique molecular identifiers. TCRdb called the RACE reads again in MiXCR, with one record for every CDR3 protein. The data show around 70,000 distinct CDR3 sequences, under 7.5% seen once. Time point reported: healthy volunteer bleed at 6 weeks. Unseparated into fractions, whole blood served as the source from which total RNA was extracted. This clonotype was observed a few times. Its matching antigen is unknown. The CDR3 contains 13 residues. The J segment lost 2 bases and the V segment lost 5 bases, leaving 3 bases of the junction unmatched. Germline V lookup: CDR1 SQVTM, CDR2 ANQGSEA.

This receptor was taken from a female donor in good health. Some clones in this sample may be carry-over from other donors' samples. The sample taken for sequencing was whole blood. This chain connects TRBV29-1 to TRBJ1-5; 7 nucleotides align to TRBD1. CDR3 DNA: TGCAGCGTTCGTACAGGGGGCAATCAGCCCCAGCATTTT. Amino acid sequence: CSVRTGGNQPQHF.